The TCR beta chain under discussion was sequenced for a study of CD8+ T cells in alopecia areata. Study overall: Treated patients were given 5 to 10 mg oral tofacitinib twice daily.

Lesional scalp punch biopsies and peripheral blood came from alopecia areata patients. The study, taken as a whole, reports: The study found TCR sharing across patients less clear than in mice, possibly for HLA reasons.

Notes on this clone: Its specificity is not known.

RNA, once extracted, was reverse transcribed into cDNA for use as the sequencing template. Profiling relied on immunoSEQ multiplex PCR, and the TCRdb table lists in-frame clones only, not all of them. The data contain 150,000 to 200,000 clones, around 64% of them singletons. Trimming stripped 4 bases from V and 0 bases from J, with 10 bases between. The germline V gene encodes CDR1 SQVTM and CDR2 ANQGSEA. This CDR3 has 15 amino acids. This rearrangement joins TRBV29-1 to TRBJ2-6, with a tentative D call TRBD1 (6 bases). The clonotype comes from a human donor with alopecia areata. The input for sequencing was CD8+ T cells sorted from blood, taken at week 0. The CDR3 nucleotides are TGCAGCGTTGGACAGGCGCGCTCTGGGGCCAACGTCCTGACTTTC. Translated: CSVGQARSGANVLTF.